This TCR beta chain originates from a study of blood T cell repertoires in COVID-19. Whole-study context: Both acute and convalescent COVID-19 samples were obtained from the United States, Italy and Spain.

Clones were read by immunoSEQ multiplex PCR, and TCRdb kept only the in-frame ones, dropping some. The table shows about 46,000 clones, with about 86% occurring only once. Individuals aged roughly 18 to 95 years were recruited from 24 US areas. In assigning cohorts, the study relied on participant-reported clinical history. Symptom resolution, clearance, or two negative PCRs marked donors in Cohort 3 as recovered. The CDR3 totals 16 residues. Trimming removed 1 base from V and 6 bases from J; junction bases left unmatched: 4. CDR1 and CDR2 (germline): MDHEN, SYDVKM. The sample consisted of PBMCs or T cells enriched from blood (not recorded which). The V call is TRBV28, the J call TRBJ2-4, with 12 bases identical to TRBD1. The TCR comes from a woman between 45 and 65 years old who had recovered from COVID-19. CDR3 bases: TGTGCCAGCAGTTTATTTGGGACAGGGGGCGGAAACATTCAGTACTTC. Amino acid sequence: CASSLFGTGGGNIQYF.